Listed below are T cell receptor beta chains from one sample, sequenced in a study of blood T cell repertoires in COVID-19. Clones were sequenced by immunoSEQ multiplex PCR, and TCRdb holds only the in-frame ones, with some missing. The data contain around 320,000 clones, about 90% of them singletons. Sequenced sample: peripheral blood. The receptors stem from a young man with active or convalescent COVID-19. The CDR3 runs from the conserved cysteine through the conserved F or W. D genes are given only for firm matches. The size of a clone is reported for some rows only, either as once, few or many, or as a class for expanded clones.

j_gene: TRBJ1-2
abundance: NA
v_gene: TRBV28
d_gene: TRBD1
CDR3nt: TGTGCCAGCAGGCCCGGGACAGTCTATGGCTACACCTTC
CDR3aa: CASRPGTVYGYTF

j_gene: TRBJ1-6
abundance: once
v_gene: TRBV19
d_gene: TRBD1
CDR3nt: TGTGCCAGTAGTAATCGACAGGGTAATTCACCCCTCCACTTT
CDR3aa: CASSNRQGNSPLHF

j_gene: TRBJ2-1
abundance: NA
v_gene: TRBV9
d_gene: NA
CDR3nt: TGTGCCAGCAGCCCCCTTGGGGCACACAATGAGCAGTTCTTC
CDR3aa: CASSPLGAHNEQFF

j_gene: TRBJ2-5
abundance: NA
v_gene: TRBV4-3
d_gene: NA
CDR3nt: TGCGCCAGCAGCCAAGTGGGCGAAGCGACCCAGTACTTC
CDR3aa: CASSQVGEATQYF

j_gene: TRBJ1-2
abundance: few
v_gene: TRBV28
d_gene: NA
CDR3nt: TGTGCCAGCAGTTTTTCAGGGTTGGGCTACACCTTC
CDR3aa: CASSFSGLGYTF

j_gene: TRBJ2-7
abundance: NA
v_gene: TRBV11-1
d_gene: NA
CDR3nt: TGTGCCAGCAGCTTAGGAACAGGCTACGAGCAGTACTTC
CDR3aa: CASSLGTGYEQYF

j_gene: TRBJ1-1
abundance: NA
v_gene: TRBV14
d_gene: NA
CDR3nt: TGTGCCAGCAGCCAGGGACTCTTCAACACTGAAGCTTTCTTT
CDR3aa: CASSQGLFNTEAFF

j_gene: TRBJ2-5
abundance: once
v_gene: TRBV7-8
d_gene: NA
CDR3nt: TGTGCCAGCAGCCCTCGAAGGAGCGAGACCCAGTACTTC
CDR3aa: CASSPRRSETQYF

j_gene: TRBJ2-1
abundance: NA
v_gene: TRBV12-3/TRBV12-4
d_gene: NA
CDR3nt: TGTGCCAGTCGGGGGACGGGCGATGAGCAGTTCTTC
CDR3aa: CASRGTGDEQFF

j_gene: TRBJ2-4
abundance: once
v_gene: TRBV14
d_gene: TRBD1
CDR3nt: TGTGCCAGCAGCCAAGCGACAGGGATCGAACACGAAAACATTCAGTACTTC
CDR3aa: CASSQATGIEHENIQYF

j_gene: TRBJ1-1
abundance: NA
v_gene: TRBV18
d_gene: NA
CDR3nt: TGTGCCAGCTCACCGTCGACAGAAGATAAGGCTTTCTTT
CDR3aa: CASSPSTEDKAFF

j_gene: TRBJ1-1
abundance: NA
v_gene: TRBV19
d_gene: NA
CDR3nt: TGTGCCAGTAGTCCCGGGACATTTAACACTGAAGCTTTCTTT
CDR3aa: CASSPGTFNTEAFF

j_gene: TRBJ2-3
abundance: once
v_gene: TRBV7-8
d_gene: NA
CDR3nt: TGTGCCAGCAGCTTAACGGGGGGCACAGATACGCAGTATTTT
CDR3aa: CASSLTGGTDTQYF

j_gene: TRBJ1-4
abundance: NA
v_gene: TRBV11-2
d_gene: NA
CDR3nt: TGTGCCAGCAGCTCCTTCAAACAGGGCCGAAATGAAAAACTGTTTTTT
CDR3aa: CASSSFKQGRNEKLFF

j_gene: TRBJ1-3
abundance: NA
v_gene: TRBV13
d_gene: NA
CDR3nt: TGTGCCAGCAGCTTCGAAAGGGGCGGCGATTCCTCTGGAAACACCATATATTTT
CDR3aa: CASSFERGGDSSGNTIYF

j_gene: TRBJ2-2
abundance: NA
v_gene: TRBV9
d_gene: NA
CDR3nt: TGTGCCAGCAGCCCCCATGCGGGGACCGGGGAGCTGTTTTTT
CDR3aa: CASSPHAGTGELFF

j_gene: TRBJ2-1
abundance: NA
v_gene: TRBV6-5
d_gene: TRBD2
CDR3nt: TGTGCCAGCAGTCTCTTAGCGGGAGGGCCCCATGAGCAGTTCTTC
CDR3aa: CASSLLAGGPHEQFF

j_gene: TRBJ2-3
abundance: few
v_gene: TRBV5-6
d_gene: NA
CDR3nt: TGTGCCAGCAGCTCAGGGTTTGTAGATACGCAGTATTTT
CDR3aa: CASSSGFVDTQYF

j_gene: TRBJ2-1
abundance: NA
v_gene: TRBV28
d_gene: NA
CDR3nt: TGTGCCAGCAGTCCCCTACGGTATGAGCAGTTCTTC
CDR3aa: CASSPLRYEQFF

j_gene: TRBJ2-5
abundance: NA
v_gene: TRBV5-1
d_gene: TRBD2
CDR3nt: TGCGCCAGCAGCGTTAGCGGGGGGCAAGAGACCCAGTACTTC
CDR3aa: CASSVSGGQETQYF

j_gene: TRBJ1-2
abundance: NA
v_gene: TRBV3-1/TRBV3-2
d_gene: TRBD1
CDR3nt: TGTGCCAGCAGCCAAATCGGACAGGGGGCCGACTATGGCTACACCTTC
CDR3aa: CASSQIGQGADYGYTF

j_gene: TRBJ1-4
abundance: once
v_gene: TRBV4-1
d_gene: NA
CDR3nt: TGCGCCAGCAGCCAAGGAGGGGGAGCTAATGAAAAACTGTTTTTT
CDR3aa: CASSQGGGANEKLFF

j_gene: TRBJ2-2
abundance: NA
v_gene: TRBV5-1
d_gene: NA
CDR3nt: TGCGCCAGCAGCAGAGGGGGTTACACCGGGGAGCTGTTTTTT
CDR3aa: CASSRGGYTGELFF

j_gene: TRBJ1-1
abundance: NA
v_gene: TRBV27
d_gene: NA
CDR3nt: TGTGCCACCGGTGGACTGTTGAACACTGAAGCTTTCTTT
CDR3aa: CATGGLLNTEAFF

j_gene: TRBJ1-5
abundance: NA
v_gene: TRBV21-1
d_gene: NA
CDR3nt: TGTGCCAGCAGCGCGCACCAGCCCCAGCATTTT
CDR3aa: CASSAHQPQHF

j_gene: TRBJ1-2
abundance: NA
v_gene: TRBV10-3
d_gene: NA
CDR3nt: TGTGCCATGGCCGGGGACTTCTCGGGGGGCTACACCTTC
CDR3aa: CAMAGDFSGGYTF

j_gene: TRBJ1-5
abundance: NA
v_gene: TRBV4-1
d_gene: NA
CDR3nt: TGCGCCAGCAGCCAAGTCGTCGGACAATTCGGCGGTCAGCCCCAGCATTTT
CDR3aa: CASSQVVGQFGGQPQHF

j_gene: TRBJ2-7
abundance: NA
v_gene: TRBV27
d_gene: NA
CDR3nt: TGTGCCAGCAGCCCCCGTGGGGCGTTCTACGAGCAGTACTTC
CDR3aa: CASSPRGAFYEQYF

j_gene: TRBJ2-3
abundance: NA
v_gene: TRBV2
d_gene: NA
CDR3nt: TGTGCCAGCAGTGTCTTGACAGGAAAAAGCACAGATACGCAGTATTTT
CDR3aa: CASSVLTGKSTDTQYF

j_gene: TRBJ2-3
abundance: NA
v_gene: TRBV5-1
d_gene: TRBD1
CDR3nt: TGCGCCAGCAGCCTGGGACAGACCACAGATACGCAGTATTTT
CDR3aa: CASSLGQTTDTQYF